A selection of T cell receptor beta chains follows, all from one sample in a study of OX40 agonist ivuxolimab in advanced cancers. The table came from immunoSEQ multiplex PCR; TCRdb's copy has only in-frame clones and leaves some out. The sample lists under 200,000 clones; approximately 94% were seen once. This material consisted of CD4+ or CD8+ T cells sorted from blood, taken in a trial of the OX40 agonist ivuxolimab. These receptors all stem from an adult with an advanced solid tumor such as melanoma, head and neck, liver or kidney cancer. CDR3s include the opening cysteine and the closing phenylalanine or tryptophan. Each record gives: CDR3 protein, CDR3 DNA, V gene, D gene, J gene, clone size. The D gene is left open where the match is weak. Where a row states a size, it is once, few, many or the class of an expanded clone; other rows omit it.

CDR3: CATTLGGDLNTGELFF
DNA: TGTGCCACCACCCTAGGTGGAGACCTAAACACCGGGGAGCTGTTTTTT
V: TRBV15
D: .
J: TRBJ2-2
size: .

CDR3: CASSHQTGTPGGYTF
DNA: TGCGCCAGCAGCCATCAAACCGGGACCCCCGGCGGCTACACCTTC
V: TRBV4-3
D: .
J: TRBJ1-2
size: .

CDR3: CASSQGVLLTDTQYF
DNA: TGTGCCAGCAGCCAAGGGGTACTCCTCACAGATACGCAGTATTTT
V: TRBV4-2
D: .
J: TRBJ2-3
size: .

CDR3: CAWRTKGTSPPNEQFF
DNA: TGTGCCTGGAGGACTAAAGGGACTAGCCCTCCCAATGAGCAGTTCTTC
V: TRBV30
D: TRBD2
J: TRBJ2-1
size: .

CDR3: CATVQAGYNEQFF
DNA: TGTGCCACCGTACAGGCGGGCTACAATGAGCAGTTCTTC
V: TRBV6-5
D: .
J: TRBJ2-1
size: .

CDR3: CASSPMRDYEQYF
DNA: TGTGCCAGCTCACCGATGCGCGACTACGAGCAGTACTTC
V: TRBV18
D: .
J: TRBJ2-7
size: .

CDR3: CASSFTSGSSYNEQFF
DNA: TGTGCCAGTAGTTTCACTAGCGGGAGCTCCTACAATGAGCAGTTCTTC
V: TRBV19
D: TRBD2
J: TRBJ2-1
size: .

CDR3: CASSPGLASWTDTQYF
DNA: TGTGCCAGCAGCCCCGGACTAGCATCTTGGACAGATACGCAGTATTTT
V: TRBV7-2
D: TRBD2
J: TRBJ2-3
size: .

CDR3: CASSLILGNSPLHF
DNA: TGTGCCAGCAGCCTAATTTTGGGAAATTCACCCCTCCACTTT
V: TRBV7-8
D: .
J: TRBJ1-6
size: .

CDR3: CASSPRRGSHEQYF
DNA: TGTGCCAGCAGCCCCCGTAGGGGGAGCCACGAGCAGTACTTC
V: TRBV7-2
D: .
J: TRBJ2-7
size: .

CDR3: CASILQGAWGELFF
DNA: TGTGCCAGCATCCTACAGGGAGCTTGGGGGGAGCTGTTTTTT
V: TRBV28
D: .
J: TRBJ2-2
size: .

CDR3: CASSERGGYGYTF
DNA: TGCGCCAGCAGTGAGAGGGGTGGCTATGGCTACACCTTC
V: TRBV10-1
D: .
J: TRBJ1-2
size: few

CDR3: CATSRGPGSNEKLFF
DNA: TGTGCCACCAGCAGAGGACCGGGAAGTAATGAAAAACTGTTTTTT
V: TRBV15
D: .
J: TRBJ1-4
size: .

CDR3: CASSPGSYNEQFF
DNA: TGTGCCAGCAGCCCTGGCTCCTACAATGAGCAGTTCTTC
V: TRBV7-2
D: .
J: TRBJ2-1
size: .

CDR3: CASTLGLANTEAFF
DNA: TGTGCCAGCACTCTTGGGTTGGCGAACACTGAAGCTTTCTTT
V: TRBV28
D: .
J: TRBJ1-1
size: .

CDR3: CASSRGLAGGPGTDTQYF
DNA: TGTGCCAGTAGTAGGGGACTAGCGGGAGGGCCGGGGACAGATACGCAGTATTTT
V: TRBV19
D: TRBD2
J: TRBJ2-3
size: once

CDR3: CASSQDPYNQPQHF
DNA: TGCGCCAGCAGCCAAGATCCCTATAACCAGCCCCAGCATTTT
V: TRBV4-1
D: .
J: TRBJ1-5
size: .

CDR3: CASSVLPSRLASYNEQFF
DNA: TGTGCCAGCAGCGTACTCCCCTCCCGACTAGCCTCCTACAATGAGCAGTTCTTC
V: TRBV9
D: TRBD2
J: TRBJ2-1
size: .

CDR3: CASSQAGTSGRRRTGELFF
DNA: TGCGCCAGCAGCCAGGCCGGGACTAGCGGACGACGGCGAACCGGGGAGCTGTTTTTT
V: TRBV4-3
D: TRBD2
J: TRBJ2-2
size: .

CDR3: CSDGGLATHEQFF
DNA: TGCAGCGACGGGGGACTAGCGACCCATGAGCAGTTCTTC
V: TRBV29-1
D: TRBD2
J: TRBJ2-1
size: once

CDR3: CASSFIPSEQYF
DNA: TGTGCCAGCAGCTTTATTCCGAGCGAGCAGTACTTC
V: TRBV11-2
D: .
J: TRBJ2-7
size: .

CDR3: CASSLQDNYGYTF
DNA: TGTGCCAGCAGCTTACAGGATAACTATGGCTACACCTTC
V: TRBV7-9
D: .
J: TRBJ1-2
size: .

CDR3: CASSTPRTGFHEQYF
DNA: TGTGCCAGCAGCACGCCCCGGACAGGGTTCCACGAGCAGTACTTC
V: TRBV6-5
D: TRBD1
J: TRBJ2-7
size: .

CDR3: CASSLAPSANTDTQYF
DNA: TGTGCCAGCAGCTTGGCCCCCAGCGCGAACACAGATACGCAGTATTTT
V: TRBV5-8
D: .
J: TRBJ2-3
size: .

CDR3: CASSLDRWHPGGAVEKLFF
DNA: TGTGCCAGCAGCTTAGATCGGTGGCACCCTGGGGGGGCCGTTGAAAAACTGTTTTTT
V: TRBV11-2
D: .
J: TRBJ1-4
size: .

CDR3: CASSAPPTRSQETQYF
DNA: TGTGCCAGCAGCGCTCCCCCCACTAGGTCCCAAGAGACCCAGTACTTC
V: TRBV7-2
D: .
J: TRBJ2-5
size: .

CDR3: CASSEWTWGETQYF
DNA: TGTGCCAGCAGCGAATGGACTTGGGGAGAGACCCAGTACTTC
V: TRBV7-2
D: .
J: TRBJ2-5
size: .

CDR3: CSVEYETQYF
DNA: TGCAGCGTTGAGTACGAGACCCAGTACTTC
V: TRBV29-1
D: .
J: TRBJ2-5
size: .

CDR3: CASSPSIWVLNTEAFF
DNA: TGTGCCAGTAGTCCATCTATATGGGTCCTAAACACTGAAGCTTTCTTT
V: TRBV19
D: .
J: TRBJ1-1
size: .

CDR3: CASSLTTSGSGSYEQYF
DNA: TGCGCCAGCAGCCTCACGACTAGCGGGAGTGGGTCCTACGAGCAGTACTTC
V: TRBV4-3
D: TRBD2
J: TRBJ2-7
size: .

CDR3: CASSPPTVRTEAFF
DNA: TGTGCCAGCTCACCCCCAACAGTGAGGACTGAAGCTTTCTTT
V: TRBV18
D: .
J: TRBJ1-1
size: .

CDR3: CASSPAAYGNQPQHF
DNA: TGTGCCAGCAGCCCCGCAGCTTACGGCAATCAGCCCCAGCATTTT
V: TRBV7-2
D: .
J: TRBJ1-5
size: once

CDR3: CAWSRQENQPQHF
DNA: TGTGCCTGGAGTCGGCAGGAAAATCAGCCCCAGCATTTT
V: TRBV30
D: .
J: TRBJ1-5
size: .

CDR3: CASNSPGVEAFF
DNA: TGTGCCAGCAACTCACCAGGGGTAGAAGCTTTCTTT
V: TRBV9
D: .
J: TRBJ1-1
size: .

CDR3: CASSQVGGRSYGYTF
DNA: TGTGCCAGCAGCCAAGTAGGAGGTCGGAGTTATGGCTACACCTTC
V: TRBV14
D: .
J: TRBJ1-2
size: few

CDR3: CASSAIAGGPEQYF
DNA: TGTGCCAGCAGTGCAATAGCGGGGGGGCCTGAGCAGTACTTC
V: TRBV6-1
D: TRBD2
J: TRBJ2-7
size: .

CDR3: CASSLEGFNSPLHF
DNA: TGTGCCAGCAGCCTGGAGGGGTTTAATTCACCCCTCCACTTT
V: TRBV6-1
D: .
J: TRBJ1-6
size: .

CDR3: CAWSVQEVTEAFF
DNA: TGTGCCTGGAGTGTACAGGAGGTGACTGAAGCTTTCTTT
V: TRBV30
D: .
J: TRBJ1-1
size: .

CDR3: CASSLRLAGATDTQYF
DNA: TGTGCCAGCAGTTTACGACTAGCGGGGGCCACAGATACGCAGTATTTT
V: TRBV27
D: TRBD2
J: TRBJ2-3
size: .

CDR3: CASSMGDSNQPQHF
DNA: TGTGCCAGTAGTATGGGCGATAGCAATCAGCCCCAGCATTTT
V: TRBV19
D: .
J: TRBJ1-5
size: .